This T cell receptor beta chain was identified in a study of T cell clonality in common variable immunodeficiency. Whole-study results and caveats: Common variable immunodeficiency TCR beta sequences reportedly had fewer deletions and N-nucleotide insertions. CVID subjects showed higher TCRbeta clonality than healthy controls.

This CDR3 is 13 amino acids long. V was cut by 0 bases and J by 5 bases, with 8 bases left in between. CDR1 SGDLS and CDR2 YYNGEE come from the germline V gene. By its share, this clone is medium-sized (0.01 to 0.1%). Its antigen is not identified. The missing CDR3 end, 3 residues past where the read stops, is filled in from the germline J gene. CVID subjects were about 14 female and 25 to 35 male, aged about 9 to 65. Blood came from CVID subjects not ill and not taking immunomodulatory or immunosuppressive medication. Control and CVID samples contributed equal amounts of genomic DNA. Measured with immunoSEQ multiplex PCR; TCRdb has only the in-frame clones, and not every one. The repertoire consists of over 30,000 clones, none detected only once.

The sequenced sample consisted of peripheral blood mononuclear cells. The TCR originated in a human donor with common variable immunodeficiency. The chain links TRBV9 to TRBJ1-2; D is possibly TRBD1 (5 bases). The CDR3 sequence is CASSVGGDYGYTF. CDR3 DNA, as far as it was read: TGTGCCAGCAGCGTAGGAGGGGATTATGGC.